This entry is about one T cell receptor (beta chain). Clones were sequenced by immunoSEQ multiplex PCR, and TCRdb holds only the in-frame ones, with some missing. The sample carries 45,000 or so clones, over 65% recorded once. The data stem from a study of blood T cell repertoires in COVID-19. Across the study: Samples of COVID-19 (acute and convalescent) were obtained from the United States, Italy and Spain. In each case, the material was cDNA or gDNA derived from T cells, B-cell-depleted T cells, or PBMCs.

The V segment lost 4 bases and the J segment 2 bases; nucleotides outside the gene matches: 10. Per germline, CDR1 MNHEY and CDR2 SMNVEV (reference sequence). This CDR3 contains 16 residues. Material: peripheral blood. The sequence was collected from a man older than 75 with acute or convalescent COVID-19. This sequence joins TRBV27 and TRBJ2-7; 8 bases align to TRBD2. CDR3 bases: TGTGCCAGCAGTTCCTTCGCGGGAGGAATCACCTACGAGCAGTACTTC. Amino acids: CASSSFAGGITYEQYF.